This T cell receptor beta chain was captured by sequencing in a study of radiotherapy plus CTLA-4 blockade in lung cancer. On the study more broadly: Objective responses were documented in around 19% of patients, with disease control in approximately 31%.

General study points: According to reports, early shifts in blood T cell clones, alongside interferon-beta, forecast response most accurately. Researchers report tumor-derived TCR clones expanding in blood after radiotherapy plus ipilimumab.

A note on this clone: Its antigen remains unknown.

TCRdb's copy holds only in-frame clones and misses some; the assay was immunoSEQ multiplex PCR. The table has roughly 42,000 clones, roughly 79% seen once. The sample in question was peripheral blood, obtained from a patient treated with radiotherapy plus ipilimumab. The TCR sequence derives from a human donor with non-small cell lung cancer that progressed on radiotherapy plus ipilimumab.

CDR3 residues: CASSDGLAGRTDTQYF. CDR3 in DNA: TGTGCCAGCAGCGACGGACTAGCGGGTCGCACAGATACGCAGTATTTT. The V gene is TRBV9, the J gene TRBJ2-3; 11 nucleotides agree with TRBD2. CDR3 length: 16 residues. Germline values: CDR1 SGDLS, CDR2 YYNGEE. V lost 3 bases and J lost 1; bases outside the gene matches: 4.